The clone carrying this T cell receptor beta chain was seen repeatedly, ten times or more. Its antigen is unknown. The data stem from a study of metastatic and nonmetastatic thyroid tumors. The study's findings and limits: Malignant thyroid tumors reportedly exceeded benign nodules significantly in TCR beta diversity, with the difference appearing in blood and tumor.

In the study's own analysis: Differences in CDR3 between clinicopathological groups were drawn on to build a classifier intended to discriminate distant-metastatic papillary thyroid cancer patients. With MiXCR, TCRdb called clones anew from the PCR reads. These V and J calls are TCRdb output, not the study's own analysis. In the table there are around 37,000 clones, roughly 25% of which are singletons. Patients had received no treatment of any kind before thyroid surgery. The CDR3 is 12 amino acids. Trimming removed 6 bases at V and 6 bases at J, with 13 bases between. The V gene's germline CDR1 is DFQATT and CDR2 SNEGSKA (reference sequence).

V is TRBV20-1 and J is TRBJ2-3; tentative D call: TRBD1 (6 bases). The specimen was blood. This clonotype was sampled from a female donor with papillary thyroid cancer or a benign thyroid nodule (not recorded which). Some clones in this sample may be carry-over from other donors' samples. In nucleotides, the CDR3 is TGCAGTGCAAACCAGGGGAAGGATACGCAGTATTTT. It encodes CSANQGKDTQYF.